This T cell receptor beta chain was sequenced during a study of neurological immune-mediated disorders (dated by TCRdb to between 2017 and 2020). Study-wide context: Of the roughly 34 multiple sclerosis patients, about 31 had relapsing-remitting MS and 3 had secondary progressive MS. The cohort was made up of around 70 subjects, consisting of some 15 HAM/TSP patients, 34 multiple sclerosis patients and around 20 healthy controls. The approximately 110 TCR-beta libraries covered PBMC samples along with longitudinal samples, technical triplicates, and paired sorted CD4+ and CD8+ T-cell subsets. Peripheral blood TCR-beta repertoires from HTLV-I-associated myelopathy (HAM/TSP) patients, multiple sclerosis patients and healthy controls were compared by UMI-based sequencing.

cDNA was synthesized by template-switch 5'RACE using a primer with a 10-nucleotide random unique molecular identifier that tagged each TCR transcript. Every sequencing run covered 15-18 subjects and yielded more than 170 million TCR-beta sequences. The RNeasy kit was used for extraction of total RNA. TCR-beta VDJ regions were amplified with primers for the TCR constant region and the 5'RACE anchor, using the KAPA Real-time Library Amplification kit. Sample indexes and Illumina adaptors were added in a first PCR, after which library yield was increased in a second PCR. After Ampure bead purification, the TCR product of roughly 650 bp was size-selected on a 2% E-gel SizeSelection system. Before pooling, libraries had their quality checked on a Bioanalyzer, their concentration measured with Qubit, and their quantity determined with the Kapa Library Quantification kit. An Illumina HiSeq 2500 sequenced the libraries paired-end 2 x 150 bp. To increase sequence diversity, about 25-31% phiX was spiked into each library pool. The paper's data handling went like this. Quality-filtered reads were processed with the UMI-based MiGEC pipeline, which removed over 75% of raw TCR sequences during error correction. IMGT germline references were used for aligning VDJ genes, and each clonotype was defined as a unique CDR3 amino acid sequence together with its V-J genes. VDJtools evaluated clonal expansion, Shannon diversity and CDR3 relatedness (CalcPairwiseDistances, ClusterSamples); CLCbio workbench built phylogenetic trees. A clone was classed as expanded if it had 8 or more unique UMIs, a cutoff based on coefficient-of-variation modelling across technical triplicates. Using fastp at Q25 and MiXCR, TCRdb reprocessed the public reads and kept productive beta chains. Each CDR3 protein appears once, grouped with its most common genes and DNA. What appears here as the V and J calls and clone size reflects TCRdb's work, not the paper's. This sample holds fewer than 85,000 distinct CDR3 sequences; 4.5% to 5.5% were observed only once. Clones ranked in the top ten supply over 2% of the sample.

For this clonotype: Its specific antigen is unknown. This may be a read error: a much more frequent sequence differs by one nucleotide.

Libraries from unsorted PBMCs were made from 2 million PBMCs kept in RNAlater at -80 degrees C until RNA extraction. The multiple sclerosis patients were enrolled in a US clinical protocol that evaluated disease progression with magnetic resonance imaging. PBMCs were separated from peripheral blood using Ficoll-Hypaque density gradient centrifugation and then cryopreserved in liquid nitrogen. Overall study outcomes, separate from this receptor: TCR clonal expansion was highest in HAM/TSP patients and lowest in MS patients, with MS patients falling below even healthy controls. No association of the MS cluster with clinical or MRI features was observed, and the need for larger cohorts was stated by the authors. Expanded clones from different subjects shared no identical CDR3 amino acid sequences, which suggests that TCR-beta repertoires were private in all groups. In phylogenetic analysis, the repertoires of 18 of 34 MS patients grouped into a cluster of related CDR3 sequences, which suggests a possible signature at the repertoire level.

The sample taken for sequencing was PBMCs. The receptor comes from an older woman with multiple sclerosis.

The nucleotide sequence reads as follows: TGTGCCAGCAGTCCATACATGGCTGAAGCTTTCTTT. Its product reads: CASSPYMAEAFF. Rearrangement joined TRBV12-3 or TRBV12-4 to TRBJ1-1; no confident D gene assignment can be made. Measured from the cysteine to the phenylalanine, the CDR3 is 12 residues long. Of all the DNA, just the CDR3 is kept, 36 bases in frame from base 1. V is clipped by 5 bases and J by 6 bases, and the sequence between their germline boundaries is 10 bases long.